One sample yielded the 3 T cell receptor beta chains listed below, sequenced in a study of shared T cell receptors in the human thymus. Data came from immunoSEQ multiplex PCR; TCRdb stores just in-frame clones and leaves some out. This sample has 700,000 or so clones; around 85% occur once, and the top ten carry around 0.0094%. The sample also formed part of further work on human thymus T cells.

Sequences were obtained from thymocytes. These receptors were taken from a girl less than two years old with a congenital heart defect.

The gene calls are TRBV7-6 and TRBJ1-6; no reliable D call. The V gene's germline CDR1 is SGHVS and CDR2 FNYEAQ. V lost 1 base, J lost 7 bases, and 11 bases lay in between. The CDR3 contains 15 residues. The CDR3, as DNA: TGTGCCAGCAGCTTAGATCCTAGACCAAATTCACCCCTCCACTTT. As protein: CASSLDPRPNSPLHF.

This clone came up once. CDR3 residues: CASSPGVTMGNEQFF. DNA for the CDR3: TGTGCCAGCAGCCCGGGAGTGACAATGGGAAATGAGCAGTTCTTC. The chain carries TRBV28 and TRBJ2-1; possible D gene TRBD2, 6 bases. In germline, CDR1 is MDHEN, CDR2 SYDVKM. Trimming removed 6 bases at V and 7 bases at J, with 19 bases between. CDR3 length: 15 amino acids. The full variable domain, with the rest looked up from reference TRBV28 and TRBJ2-1, is DVKVTQSSRYLVKRTGEKVFLECVQDMDHENMFWYRQDPGLGLRLIYFSYDVKMKEKGDIPEGYSVSREKKERFSLILESASTNQTSMYLCASSPGVTMGNEQFFGPGTRLTVL.

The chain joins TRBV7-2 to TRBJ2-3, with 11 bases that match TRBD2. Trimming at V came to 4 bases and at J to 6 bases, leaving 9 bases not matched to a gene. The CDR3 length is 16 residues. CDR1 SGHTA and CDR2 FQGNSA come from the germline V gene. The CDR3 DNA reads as TGTGCCAGCAGCTCGAACCTAGCGGGGGGTTTTGATACGCAGTATTTT. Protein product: CASSSNLAGGFDTQYF.